A selection of T cell receptor beta chains follows, all from one sample in a study of blood T cells in healthy people across ages. TCRdb processed the 5' RACE reads anew with MiXCR; each CDR3 protein has one entry. The sample carries 1,500,000 or so distinct CDR3 sequences, approximately 60% recorded once. Sample: blood. These receptors originate from a man aged 18 to 30 in good health. CDR3s include the opening cysteine and the closing phenylalanine or tryptophan. The order of the fields is D gene, CDR3 length, J gene, clone size, V gene, CDR3 DNA, CDR3 protein. The D gene is left open where the match is weak. Only part of the rows carry a size: once, few, many, or a class if the clone is expanded.

>NA|17|TRBJ2-6|NA|TRBV29-1
TGCAGCGTTGTAGGTACAGGGACTTCGACTGGGGCCAACGTCCTGACTTTC
CSVVGTGTSTGANVLTF
>TRBD1|15|TRBJ2-7|once|TRBV20-1
TGCAGTGCTCCAGACAGGGCAAGACCCTCCTACGAGCAGTACTTC
CSAPDRARPSYEQYF
>NA|13|TRBJ1-2|NA|TRBV7-2
TGTGCCAGCAGCTTATACGGGGGCCTTGGCTACACCTTC
CASSLYGGLGYTF
>NA|15|TRBJ2-3|few|TRBV5-1
TGCGCCAGCAGGACAGGTCATAAGTTTACAGATACGCAGTATTTT
CASRTGHKFTDTQYF
>TRBD1|18|TRBJ2-7|NA|TRBV28
TGTGCCAGCAGTTTATTGGGGTTGCGCCGACAGGGGGCCTACGAGCAGTACTTC
CASSLLGLRRQGAYEQYF
>TRBD1|15|TRBJ1-4|NA|TRBV25-1
TGTGCCAGCAGTGAGGCGACAGGGGTGAGTGAAAAACTGTTTTTT
CASSEATGVSEKLFF
>NA|14|TRBJ2-1|NA|TRBV4-1
TGCGCCAGCAGCTTCGGGGGACAGTACAATGAGCAGTTCTTC
CASSFGGQYNEQFF
>NA|15|TRBJ1-4|NA|TRBV5-1
TGCGCCAGCAGACGGACGGGGGCAACTAATGAAAAACTGTTTTTT
CASRRTGATNEKLFF
>NA|14|TRBJ2-2|NA|TRBV7-9
TGTGCCAGCAGCGCGAATCCAGGGACCGGGGAGCTGTTTTTT
CASSANPGTGELFF
>NA|17|TRBJ2-6|few|TRBV15
TGTGCCACCAGCAGAGACGGGTCGGGCACCGGGGCCAACGTCCTGACTTTC
CATSRDGSGTGANVLTF
>TRBD1|14|TRBJ1-6|NA|TRBV27
TGTGCCAGCAGTGTTTCCGGACAGGGGACACCCCTCCACTTT
CASSVSGQGTPLHF
>NA|14|TRBJ2-5|few|TRBV15
TGTGCCACCAAGGGGGACCCGTACCAAGAGACCCAGTACTTC
CATKGDPYQETQYF
>TRBD1|15|TRBJ2-5|NA|TRBV10-3
TGTGCCATCAGTGACGGGACAGGGGGCGCAAAGACCCAGTACTTC
CAISDGTGGAKTQYF
>NA|13|TRBJ1-1|NA|TRBV29-1
TGCAGCGGTGAAGATCCGCGTCACACTGAAGCTTTCTTT
CSGEDPRHTEAFF
>NA|15|TRBJ2-1|few|TRBV6-5
TGTGCCAGCAGTTACCTTCGGAGCTCCTACAATGAGCAGTTCTTC
CASSYLRSSYNEQFF
>NA|11|TRBJ2-4|NA|TRBV27
TGTGCCAGCCTATCAGGGTTTCGTGAGTACTTC
CASLSGFREYF
>NA|13|TRBJ2-7|NA|TRBV27
TGTGCCAGCAGTTACAACAGGGAGTACGAGCAGTACTTC
CASSYNREYEQYF
>NA|15|TRBJ1-2|once|TRBV29-1
TGCAGCGTTGCACCGGGCCAACCACCTCTCTATGGCTACACCTTC
CSVAPGQPPLYGYTF
>NA|11|TRBJ1-2|NA|TRBV28
TGTGCCAGCAGTACACCTGGAGGCTACACCTTC
CASSTPGGYTF
>TRBD2|16|TRBJ2-1|NA|TRBV7-9
TGTGCCAGCAGCTTGCAGCGGGGGGCCTCCTACAATGAGCAGTTCTTC
CASSLQRGASYNEQFF
>TRBD1|15|TRBJ2-1|few|TRBV6-1
TGTGCCAGCGCCTCCGGGACAGGGGAGTCGGATGAGCAGTTCTTC
CASASGTGESDEQFF
>NA|15|TRBJ1-6|NA|TRBV4-2
TGTGCCAGCAGCGAAACTACAAGGACCAATTCACCCCTCCACTTT
CASSETTRTNSPLHF
>TRBD2|13|TRBJ2-1|NA|TRBV20-1
TGCGGAGCTACCGGGACTAGTTACAATGAGCAGTTCTTC
CGATGTSYNEQFF
>NA|15|TRBJ1-2|few|TRBV3-1
TGTGCCAGCAGCCAAGATCCGGGCGGGCGGTATGGCTACACCTTC
CASSQDPGGRYGYTF
>TRBD2|15|TRBJ2-7|NA|TRBV18
TGTGCCAGCTCACCTTCCGGGACTAGGCACTACGAGCAGTACTTC
CASSPSGTRHYEQYF
>TRBD1|13|TRBJ2-7|NA|TRBV13
TGTGCCAGCAGCTCAGTGGGGACAGCCGAGCAGTACTTC
CASSSVGTAEQYF
>TRBD1|15|TRBJ1-4|NA|TRBV27
TGTGCCAGCAGTTTCGGGGACAGGGGGCGTGAAAAACTGTTTTTT
CASSFGDRGREKLFF
>NA|14|TRBJ2-1|once|TRBV11-1
TGTGCCAGCAGCCCTAGTGAGGCTCCTAATGAGCAGTTCTTC
CASSPSEAPNEQFF
>NA|11|TRBJ2-1|NA|TRBV6-5
TGTGCCAACAGGGATTCCGATGAGCAGTTCTTC
CANRDSDEQFF
>TRBD1|14|TRBJ2-7|NA|TRBV25-1
TGTGCCAGCAGTGATCCAACGACAGGGGACGAGCAGTACTTC
CASSDPTTGDEQYF
>TRBD2|12|TRBJ2-7|NA|TRBV30
TGTGCCGGTAGCGGGTTCACCTACGAGCAGTACTTC
CAGSGFTYEQYF